The 5 T cell receptor beta chains below all came from one sample that was sequenced in a study of early T cells in non-severe SARS-CoV-2 infection. TCRdb reanalysed the 5' RACE reads using MiXCR and keeps one entry per CDR3 protein. The table shows approximately 70,000 distinct CDR3 sequences, with around 10% occurring only once. Sequenced here: whole blood, sampled at baseline. Source of these receptors: an adult who was a healthcare worker with PCR-confirmed SARS-CoV-2 infection or an uninfected control (not recorded which).

This clonotype came up many times. The chain is built from TRBV7-9 and TRBJ1-6, with TRBD1 as a possible D gene (5 bases). CDR1 is SEHNR and CDR2 is FQNEAQ in the germline V gene (reference sequence). The germline V and J ends were trimmed by 5 bases and 10 bases, with 15 bases remaining between them. The CDR3 has 14 residues. This chain's CDR3 is CASSEGGARSPLHF. CDR3 coding DNA: TGTGCCAGCAGCGAAGGAGGGGCGCGGTCACCCCTCCACTTT. The complete variable domain, with remaining parts taken from reference TRBV7-9 and TRBJ1-6, reads DTGVSQNPRHKITKRGQNVTFRCDPISEHNRLYWYRQTLGQGPEFLTYFQNEAQLEKSRLLSDRFSAERPKGSFSTLEIQRTEQGDSAMYLCASSEGGARSPLHFGNGTRLTVT.

This clonotype was observed many times. The chain employs TRBV7-2 and TRBJ1-1; possibly TRBD1 for D (6 bases). Germline V CDR1 and CDR2: SGHTA, FQGNSA. CDR3 length equals 13 residues. V lost 7 bases to trimming and J lost 7 bases, with 16 bases between them. Here the CDR3 reads CASIDTGQGEAFF. The CDR3, as DNA: TGTGCCAGCATCGATACAGGGCAGGGTGAAGCTTTCTTT.

This clonotype was observed a few times. This chain links TRBV10-3 with TRBJ2-1; D could derive from TRBD1 or TRBD2 (6 bases each). The CDR3 contains 13 residues. Looked up from germline, CDR1 is ENHRY and CDR2 is SYGVKD. Trimming left V 2 bases short and J 10 bases short, with 12 bases between. The DNA for the CDR3 is TGTGCCATCAGTGAGACCGAGGGGGGAGAGCAGTTCTTC. Translation gives CAISETEGGEQFF.

This clonotype appeared many times. The chain carries TRBV27 and TRBJ1-1, with TRBD1 matching 7 bases. Germline V lookup: CDR1 MNHEY, CDR2 SMNVEV (reference sequence). With 5 bases clipped from V and 4 bases from J, the junction kept 10 bases outside the gene matches. This CDR3 spans 15 amino acids. The CDR3 nucleotides read TGTGCCAGCAGTCCCTACCCAGGGGGGGGCACTGAAGCTTTCTTT. Translated, it gives CASSPYPGGGTEAFF.

This clonotype was observed at least ten times. This sequence joins TRBV20-1 and TRBJ2-7; D is tentatively TRBD1 or TRBD2 (5 bases each). CDR3 length: 12 residues. V was shortened by 8 bases and J by 4 bases, with 15 bases between the two germline ends. Germline assignment: CDR1 DFQATT and CDR2 SNEGSKA (reference sequence). CDR3 sequence: CSLLGDGYEQYF. CDR3 in DNA: TGCAGTCTGCTGGGGGACGGTTACGAGCAGTACTTC.